This T cell receptor (beta chain) was identified during a study of blood T cell repertoires in COVID-19. V was clipped by 4 bases and J by 4 bases; unmatched bases: 6. Germline V CDR1 and CDR2: SGHRS, YFSETQ. The CDR3 contains 14 residues. Using immunoSEQ multiplex PCR, the repertoire was profiled, and TCRdb retains in-frame clones only, with some absent. The table shows 45,000 to 65,000 clones, with about 83% occurring only once. The clonotype was recovered from a human donor in a cohort sampled during active COVID-19. V is TRBV5-1 and J is TRBJ2-7; 9 nucleotides agree with TRBD1. Sequencing was done on a sample of peripheral blood. In DNA form, the CDR3 reads TGCGCCAGCAGCCTGGGACAGGGTGGTTACGAGCAGTACTTC. It translates to CASSLGQGGYEQYF.